This entry lists 18 T cell receptor beta chains sequenced from one sample in a study of blood T cell repertoires in COVID-19. Method: immunoSEQ multiplex PCR; TCRdb's copy keeps in-frame clones and lacks some. The sample records about 210,000 clones, 65% to 90% being singletons. Material for sequencing was peripheral blood. Receptors originate from a man aged 45-65 years with active or convalescent COVID-19.

This rearrangement joins TRBV3-1 (or the pseudogene TRBV3-2) to TRBJ1-5; 7 bases line up with TRBD1. The CDR3 has 17 residues. After removal of 1 base from V and 3 bases from J, the junction contained 9 bases not matched to a gene. Looked up from germline, CDR1 is LGHDT and CDR2 is YNNKEL (reference sequence). Here the CDR3 DNA reads TGTGCCAGCAGCCAAGGGCAAGGACAGGAATACAATCAGCCCCAGCATTTT. It encodes CASSQGQGQEYNQPQHF.

In the case of this clone: The junction departs from germline at one end; a sequencing error may be responsible. The chain uses TRBV5-1 and TRBJ2-2; weak D call: TRBD2 (7 bases). The CDR3 totals 14 residues. CDR1 and CDR2 (germline): SGHRS, YFSETQ. CDR3 region: CASSAGAKTGELFF. The CDR3 region has the DNA TGCGCCAGCAGTGCGGGGGCGAAAACCGGGGAGCTGTTTTTT.

The rearrangement joins TRBV7-2 to TRBJ1-2; 7 positions agree with TRBD1. Germline V gene data show CDR1 as SGHTA and CDR2 as FQGNSA. Trimming at V came to 6 bases and at J to 3 bases, leaving 7 bases not matched to a gene. The CDR3 sequence is 14 residues long. CDR3 in amino acids: CASSLGQAYYGYTF. For the CDR3, the DNA is TGTGCCAGCAGTCTAGGACAGGCCTACTATGGCTACACCTTC.

The chain employs TRBV27 and TRBJ2-2; 8 bases are shared with TRBD1. CDR1 is MNHEY and CDR2 is SMNVEV in the germline V gene (reference sequence). The CDR3 length is 15 residues. After removal of 6 bases from V and 0 bases from J, the junction contained 3 bases not matched to a gene. The CDR3 nucleotides read TGTGCCAGCAGCCCCAGGGGGCCGAACACCGGGGAGCTGTTTTTT. Translation gives CASSPRGPNTGELFF.

This chain uses TRBV5-4 with TRBJ2-1; 9 bases align to TRBD2. CDR3 length: 15 residues. The germline V gene has CDR1 SGHNT and CDR2 YYREEE (reference sequence). With 5 bases clipped from V and 2 bases from J, the junction kept 5 bases outside the gene matches. In DNA, the CDR3 is TGTGCCAGCAGTAGCGGGGGTGGTACCTACAATGAGCAGTTCTTC. Translating it yields CASSSGGGTYNEQFF.

The chain joins TRBV4-1 to TRBJ1-3, with 7 bases fitting TRBD1. The CDR3 length is 16 residues. CDR1 MGHRA and CDR2 YSYEKL come from the germline V gene. V gave up 3 bases and J gave up 4 bases; unmatched junction bases: 9. DNA of the CDR3: TGCGCCAGCAGCCAGCGCTCGACAGGGTTCGGAAACACCATATATTTT. Protein product: CASSQRSTGFGNTIYF.

The rearrangement uses TRBV4-3 and TRBJ2-7, with TRBD1 matching over 9 bases. The CDR3 covers 14 residues. V dropped 4 bases and J dropped 3; count of bases not matched to a gene: 4. CDR1 is LGHNA, CDR2 YSLEER, per germline. The CDR3 is CASSLGTGNYEQYF. In DNA, the CDR3 is TGCGCCAGCAGCCTTGGGACAGGGAACTACGAGCAGTACTTC.

The chain links TRBV4-1 to TRBJ2-7; tentative D call: TRBD2 (6 bases). CDR3 length: 15 residues. CDR1 is MGHRA, CDR2 YSYEKL, per germline. The germline V and J ends were trimmed by 1 base and 4 bases, with 14 bases remaining between them. For the CDR3, the DNA is TGCGCCAGCAGCCAAGTATCGCGGGGCATTTACGAGCAGTACGTC. This codes for CASSQVSRGIYEQYV.

The chain carries TRBV19 and TRBJ1-5; 10 nucleotides line up with TRBD1. The V and J ends lost 2 bases and 4 bases, in that order; junction bases with no gene match: 2. The CDR3 sequence is 15 residues long. Germline assignment: CDR1 LNHDA and CDR2 SQIVND (reference sequence). CDR3 bases: TGTGCCAGTAGTATACGGGACAGGGGAAATCAGCCCCAGCATTTT. It codes for CASSIRDRGNQPQHF.

The chain is built from TRBV4-1 and TRBJ2-1, with TRBD1 matching 7 bases. The CDR3 covers 16 residues. Germline CDR1 reads MGHRA; CDR2 reads YSYEKL. V was clipped by 2 bases and J by 1 base; unmatched bases: 5. CDR3: CASSQPARGSYNEQFF. CDR3 in DNA: TGCGCCAGCAGCCAACCCGCCAGGGGGTCCTACAATGAGCAGTTCTTC.

V usage is TRBV4-3 and J usage is TRBJ2-6; a possible D gene is TRBD1 (7 bases). This CDR3 has 17 amino acids. Germline V gene lookup returns CDR1 LGHNA and CDR2 YSLEER. V was clipped by 4 bases and J by 4 bases, with 17 bases between them. DNA of the CDR3: TGCGCCAGCAGCCCCCGCCTCAGGGGGGAAGGGGCCAACGTCCTGACTTTC. Protein: CASSPRLRGEGANVLTF.

The J gene is TRBJ2-1, the V gene TRBV7-8, with 13 nucleotides matching TRBD2. Per the germline V gene, CDR1 is SGHVS and CDR2 is FQNEAQ. The CDR3 consists of 17 residues. V lost 5 bases and J lost 0; bases outside the gene matches: 4. The CDR3 protein is CASSARTSGSSYNEQFF. The DNA of the CDR3 is TGTGCCAGCAGCGCAAGGACTAGCGGGAGCTCCTACAATGAGCAGTTCTTC.

The chain recombines TRBV19 with TRBJ1-5; D gene unclear. This CDR3 has 15 residues. V shed 6 bases and J shed 0 bases, with 12 bases lying between them. Germline values: CDR1 LNHDA, CDR2 SQIVND (reference sequence). CDR3: CASSTRSDSNQPQHF. CDR3 nucleotide sequence: TGTGCCAGTAGCACCCGCAGTGATAGCAATCAGCCCCAGCATTTT.

The genes are TRBV7-2 and TRBJ1-5, with 9 bases lining up with TRBD1. Looked up from germline, CDR1 is SGHTA and CDR2 is FQGNSA. V was clipped by 5 bases and J by 5 bases; unmatched bases: 7. This CDR3 is 15 amino acids long. Written as DNA, the CDR3 is TGTGCCAGCAGCCTTACCGGGACAGGGCATCAGCCCCAGCATTTT. Protein: CASSLTGTGHQPQHF.

The CDR3 nucleotides are TGTGCCAGCAGTTTATCTGCCCGACAGGGGGCCTACGAGCAGTACGTC. This translates into CASSLSARQGAYEQYV. V is TRBV28 and J is TRBJ2-7; 9 nucleotides agree with TRBD1. This CDR3 has 16 residues. V was clipped by 1 base and J by 2 bases; unmatched bases: 6. Germline V gene data show CDR1 as MDHEN and CDR2 as SYDVKM.

The V gene is TRBV7-9, the J gene TRBJ1-1; D is possibly TRBD1 (6 bases). Germline loops: CDR1 SEHNR, CDR2 FQNEAQ (reference sequence). V dropped 2 bases and J dropped 10 bases, with 11 bases sitting between them. CDR3 length equals 12 residues. The CDR3 region is CASSLMGAAAFF. The DNA for the CDR3 is TGTGCCAGCAGCTTAATGGGGGCGGCAGCTTTCTTT.

J is TRBJ2-1 and V is TRBV7-3; tentative D call: TRBD2 (6 bases). Looked up from germline, CDR1 is SGHTA and CDR2 is FQGTGA. Trimming removed 8 bases from V and 2 bases from J, with 10 bases in between. The CDR3 covers 13 residues. CDR3 sequence reads: CASGTSAYNEQFF. The DNA for the CDR3 is TGTGCCAGCGGGACTTCGGCCTACAATGAGCAGTTCTTC. Drawing the rest from reference TRBV7-3 and TRBJ2-1, the complete variable domain is GAGVSQTPSNKVTEKGKYVELRCDPISGHTALYWYRQSLGQGPEFLIYFQGTGAADDSGLPNDRFFAVRPEGSVSTLKIQRTERGDSAVYLCASGTSAYNEQFFGPGTRLTVL.

The chain employs TRBV7-9 and TRBJ2-7; 8 positions match TRBD1. Trimming took 5 bases from V and 0 from J; bases not matched to a gene: 3. The CDR3 consists of 14 residues. The germline V gene encodes CDR1 SEHNR and CDR2 FQNEAQ (reference sequence). CDR3 residues: CASSRDRSSYEQYF. As DNA, the CDR3 is TGTGCCAGCAGCCGGGACAGGAGCTCCTACGAGCAGTACTTC.